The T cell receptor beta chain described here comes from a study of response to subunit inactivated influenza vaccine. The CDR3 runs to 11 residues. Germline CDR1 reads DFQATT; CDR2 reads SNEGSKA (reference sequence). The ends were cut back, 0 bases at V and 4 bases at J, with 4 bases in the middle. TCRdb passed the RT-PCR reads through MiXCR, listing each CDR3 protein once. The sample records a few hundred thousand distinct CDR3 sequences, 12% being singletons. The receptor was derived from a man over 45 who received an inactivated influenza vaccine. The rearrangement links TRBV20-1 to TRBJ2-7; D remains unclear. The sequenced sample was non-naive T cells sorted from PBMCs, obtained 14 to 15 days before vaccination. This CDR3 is CSARERYEQYF. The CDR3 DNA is TGCAGTGCTAGAGAGAGGTACGAGCAGTACTTC.